This TCR beta chain was sequenced in a study of neurological immune-mediated disorders. Notes on the study in general: The expanded clones of different subjects shared no CDR3 amino acid sequences (suggesting private repertoires in all groups). The multiple sclerosis repertoire cluster was not associated with any clinical or MRI feature.

This clonotype was observed at least ten times. Antigen: not known. An end of the junction differs from the germline gene, which may be a read error. Template-switch 5'RACE cDNA synthesis added a 10-nucleotide unique molecular identifier. TCRdb independently ran MiXCR on the 5' RACE reads; one entry per CDR3 protein. This table holds tens of thousands of distinct CDR3 sequences, 3.7% found once. The CDR3 covers 17 residues. Germline lookup yields CDR1 DFQATT and CDR2 SNEGSKA (reference sequence). This chain connects TRBV20-1 to TRBJ1-6; the D is unclear. Specimen: PBMCs. This TCR derives from a woman in her 50s with multiple sclerosis. In nucleotides, the CDR3 is TGCAGTGCTAGAGATCTCGCGCCGACGGTCTATAATTCACCCCTCAACTTT. Translating it yields CSARDLAPTVYNSPLNF.